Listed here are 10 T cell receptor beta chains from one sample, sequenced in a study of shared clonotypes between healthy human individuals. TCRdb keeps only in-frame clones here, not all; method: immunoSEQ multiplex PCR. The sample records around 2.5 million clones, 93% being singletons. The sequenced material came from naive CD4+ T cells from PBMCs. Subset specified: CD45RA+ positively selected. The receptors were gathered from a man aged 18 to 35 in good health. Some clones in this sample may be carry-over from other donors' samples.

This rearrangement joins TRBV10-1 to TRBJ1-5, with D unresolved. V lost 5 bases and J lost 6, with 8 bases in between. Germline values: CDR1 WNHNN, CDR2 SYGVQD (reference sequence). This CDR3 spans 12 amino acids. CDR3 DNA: TGCGCCAGCAGTAACCGGACTCAGCCCCAGCATTTT. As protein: CASSNRTQPQHF.

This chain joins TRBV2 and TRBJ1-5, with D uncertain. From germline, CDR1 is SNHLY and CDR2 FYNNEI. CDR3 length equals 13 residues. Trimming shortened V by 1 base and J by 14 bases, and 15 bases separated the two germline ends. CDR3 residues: CASSEELGDPEHF. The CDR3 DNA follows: TGTGCCAGCAGTGAAGAGCTTGGAGACCCCGAGCATTTT.

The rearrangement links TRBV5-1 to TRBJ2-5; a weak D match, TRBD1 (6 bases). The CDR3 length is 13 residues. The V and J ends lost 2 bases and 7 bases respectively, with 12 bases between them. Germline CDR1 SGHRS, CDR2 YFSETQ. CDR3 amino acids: CASSFQGSGTQYF. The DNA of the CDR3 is TGCGCCAGCAGCTTTCAGGGGTCGGGGACCCAGTACTTC.

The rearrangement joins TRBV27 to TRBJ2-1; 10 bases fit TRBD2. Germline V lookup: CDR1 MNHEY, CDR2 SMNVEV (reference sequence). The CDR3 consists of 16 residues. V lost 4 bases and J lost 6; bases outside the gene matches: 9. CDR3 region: CASSSHLAGVVNEQFF. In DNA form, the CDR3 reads TGTGCCAGCAGTTCGCACCTAGCGGGAGTTGTCAATGAGCAGTTCTTC.

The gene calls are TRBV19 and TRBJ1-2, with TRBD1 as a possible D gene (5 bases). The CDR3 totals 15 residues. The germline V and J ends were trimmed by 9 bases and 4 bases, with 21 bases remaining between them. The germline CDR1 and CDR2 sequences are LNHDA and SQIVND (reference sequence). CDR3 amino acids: CASRVGGGPTYGYTF. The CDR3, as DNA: TGTGCCAGCAGAGTGGGGGGAGGCCCGACCTATGGCTACACCTTC.

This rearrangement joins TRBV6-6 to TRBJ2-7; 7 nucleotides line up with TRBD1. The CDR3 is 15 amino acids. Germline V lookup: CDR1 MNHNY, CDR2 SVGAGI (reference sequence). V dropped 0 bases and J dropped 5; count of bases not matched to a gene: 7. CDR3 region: CASSYSRGPLNEQYF. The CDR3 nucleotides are TGTGCCAGCAGTTACTCAAGGGGGCCTCTGAACGAGCAGTACTTC.

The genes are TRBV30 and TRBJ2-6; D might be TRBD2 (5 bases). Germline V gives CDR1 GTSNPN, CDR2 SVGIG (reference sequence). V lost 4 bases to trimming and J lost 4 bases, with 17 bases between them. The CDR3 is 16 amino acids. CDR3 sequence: CAWTWVAGWGANVLTF. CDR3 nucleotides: TGTGCCTGGACTTGGGTCGCGGGTTGGGGGGCCAACGTCCTGACTTTC. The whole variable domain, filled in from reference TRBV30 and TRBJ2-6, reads SQTIHQWPATLVQPVGSPLSLECTVEGTSNPNLYWYRQAAGRGLQLLFYSVGIGQISSEVPQNLSASRPQDRQFILSSKKLLLSDSGFYLCAWTWVAGWGANVLTFGAGSRLTVL.

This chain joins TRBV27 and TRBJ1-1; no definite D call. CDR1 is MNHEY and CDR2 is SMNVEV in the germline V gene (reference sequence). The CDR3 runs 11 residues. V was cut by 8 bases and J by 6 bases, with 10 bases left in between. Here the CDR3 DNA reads TGTGCCAGCCGTTCTTTTTCTGAAGCTTTCTTT. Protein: CASRSFSEAFF.

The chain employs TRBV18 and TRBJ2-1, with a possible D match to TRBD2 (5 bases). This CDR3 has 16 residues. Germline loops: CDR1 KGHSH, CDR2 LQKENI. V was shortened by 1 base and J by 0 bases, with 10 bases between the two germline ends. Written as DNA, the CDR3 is TGTGCCAGCTCACCACAATCGGGGAGCTCCTACAATGAGCAGTTCTTC. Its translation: CASSPQSGSSYNEQFF. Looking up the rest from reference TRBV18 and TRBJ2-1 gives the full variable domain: NAGVMQNPRHLVRRRGQEARLRCSPMKGHSHVYWYRQLPEEGLKFMVYLQKENIIDESGMPKERFSAEFPKEGPSILRIQQVVRGDSAAYFCASSPQSGSSYNEQFFGPGTRLTVL.

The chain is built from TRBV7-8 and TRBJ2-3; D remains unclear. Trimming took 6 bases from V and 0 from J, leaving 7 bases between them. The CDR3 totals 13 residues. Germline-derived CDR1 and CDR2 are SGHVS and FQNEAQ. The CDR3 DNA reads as TGTGCCAGCAGTTCAGAGAGCACAGATACGCAGTATTTT. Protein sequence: CASSSESTDTQYF. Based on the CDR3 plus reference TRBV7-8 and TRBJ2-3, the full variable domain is GAGVSQSPRYKVAKRGQDVALRCDPISGHVSLFWYQQALGQGPEFLTYFQNEAQLDKSGLPSDRFFAERPEGSVSTLKIQRTQQEDSAVYLCASSSESTDTQYFGPGTRLTVL.